This entry lists 24 T cell receptor beta chains sequenced from one sample in a study of shared clonotypes between healthy human individuals (dated by TCRdb to 2018 to 2020). The protocol used for the library was the immunoSEQ multiplex PCR assay. TCRdb carries this immuneACCESS record with in-frame sequences only. Its versions omit some clonotypes, under half of them owing to an unresolved V gene in the studies checked, with the rest unexplained. The sample yields 2 million to 2.5 million clones; over 85% were counted once. Approximately 0.37% of the sample lies in the top ten. The sequenced sample was naive CD4+ T cells from PBMCs. The cell subset or site label on this specimen signifies: CD45RA+ positively selected. The receptors shown here come from a young man in good health. Some clones in this sample may be carry-over from other donors' samples.

V is TRBV23-1 and J is TRBJ2-1; 11 bases are shared with TRBD2. TRBV23-1 is placed among ORFs of uncertain function. The CDR3 loop spans 17 amino acids. V shed 0 bases, J shed 2 bases, and the junction held 3 bases outside the gene matches. The CDR3 bases are TGCGCCAGCAGTCAATCGACTAGCGGGACGACCTACAATGAGCAGTTCTTC. Residues: CASSQSTSGTTYNEQFF.

The count of this clone is one. V and J are TRBV5-1 and TRBJ2-1; D is possibly TRBD1 (6 bases). Germline V gene lookup returns CDR1 SGHRS and CDR2 YFSETQ. The CDR3 is 15 residues long. Trimming shortened V by 6 bases and J by 0 bases, and 13 bases separated the two germline ends. The CDR3 DNA reads TGCGCCAGCAATTTGGGGACAAGCTCCTACAATGAGCAGTTCTTC. Translating it yields CASNLGTSSYNEQFF.

V and J are TRBV9 and TRBJ1-2; unclear D gene. The germline CDR1 and CDR2 sequences are SGDLS and YYNGEE. The length of the CDR3 is 14 residues. The V and J ends lost 6 bases and 2 bases respectively, with 14 bases between them. CDR3 loop: CASTPLTTNYGYTF. The CDR3, as DNA: TGTGCCAGCACCCCCCTTACGACCAACTATGGCTACACCTTC.

This clone showed up just a few times. V is TRBV5-4 and J is TRBJ1-2, with a tentative D call TRBD1 (5 bases). The ends were cut back, 4 bases at V and 3 bases at J, with 13 bases in the middle. CDR1 SGHNT and CDR2 YYREEE come from the germline V gene (reference sequence). The CDR3 contains 14 residues. CDR3: CASSPGRTDYGYTF. The CDR3, as DNA: TGTGCCAGCAGCCCGGGACGGACCGACTATGGCTACACCTTC.

The genes are TRBV5-1 and TRBJ1-1; 7 nucleotides match TRBD1. The junction had 8 bases not matched to a gene; V was cut back by 0 bases and J by 0 bases. The CDR3 runs to 17 residues. Germline values: CDR1 SGHRS, CDR2 YFSETQ. This CDR3 is CASSLAGTAYMNTEAFF. Written as DNA, the CDR3 is TGCGCCAGCAGCTTGGCGGGGACAGCCTACATGAACACTGAAGCTTTCTTT.

The chain uses TRBV7-2 and TRBJ1-1, with TRBD1 matching over 7 bases. Germline CDR1 reads SGHTA; CDR2 reads FQGNSA. The CDR3 consists of 15 residues. Trimming took 3 bases from V and 0 from J; bases not matched to a gene: 4. This CDR3 is CASSFSGTVNTEAFF. The CDR3 bases are TGTGCCAGCAGCTTCTCCGGGACAGTGAACACTGAAGCTTTCTTT.

Concerning this clone: Other DNA sequences in the sample encode the same CDR3. The chain combines TRBV6-1 with TRBJ1-2; D remains unclear. V lost 6 bases to trimming and J lost 4 bases, with 6 bases between them. Germline assignment: CDR1 MNHNS and CDR2 SASEGT. The CDR3 has 11 residues. The CDR3 protein is CASRASYGYTF. The CDR3 DNA is TGTGCCAGCAGGGCAAGCTATGGCTACACCTTC.

The gene calls are TRBV5-5 and TRBJ1-4; 7 bases align to TRBD1. The ends lost 6 bases at V and 6 bases at J; junction bases unmatched: 5. Germline values: CDR1 SGHKS, CDR2 YYEKEE (reference sequence). The CDR3 is 13 residues long. The CDR3 DNA is TGTGCCAGCAATCGACAGGGACATGAAAAACTGTTTTTT. Translated: CASNRQGHEKLFF.

This chain uses TRBV10-3 with TRBJ1-2; 7 bases match TRBD1. The germline gives CDR1 ENHRY, CDR2 SYGVKD. Trimming took 5 bases from V and 9 from J; bases not matched to a gene: 12. The CDR3 is made up of 14 amino acids. The CDR3 DNA reads TGTGCCATCAGTAGGGAGACAGGGCGCTCGAGCTACACCTTC. Translation gives CAISRETGRSSYTF.

This clone was recorded only once. This chain connects TRBV30 to TRBJ2-7; D gene unclear. The V gene lost 2 bases and the J gene lost 4 bases, with 9 bases spanning the gap. Germline V gene data show CDR1 as GTSNPN and CDR2 as SVGIG (reference sequence). This CDR3 is 12 amino acids long. The CDR3 nucleotides read TGTGCCTGGAGTAGGAGTGGTTACGAGCAGTACTTC. Its translation is CAWSRSGYEQYF.

The rearrangement joins TRBV12-5 to TRBJ2-1; D is unclear. Germline V lookup: CDR1 LGHNT, CDR2 FRNRAP. The CDR3 covers 15 residues. V lost 3 bases and J lost 0, with 9 bases in between. The CDR3 sequence is CASGLRLGSYNEQFF. The CDR3 nucleotides are TGTGCTAGTGGTTTAAGGCTAGGCTCCTACAATGAGCAGTTCTTC.

This clone has only one observation. J is TRBJ2-1 and V is TRBV6-6; D might be TRBD1 (5 bases). V was clipped by 2 bases and J by 3 bases, with 11 bases between them. The germline CDR1 and CDR2 sequences are MNHNY and SVGAGI (reference sequence). There are 15 residues in the CDR3. The CDR3 loop reads CASSYMTERYNEQFF. CDR3 nucleotide sequence: TGTGCCAGCAGTTACATGACAGAACGCTACAATGAGCAGTTCTTC.

The J gene is TRBJ1-1, the V gene TRBV7-7; D ambiguous. CDR3 length equals 14 residues. Trimming removed 3 bases at V and 5 bases at J, with 13 bases between. Germline CDR1 is SSHAT and CDR2 is FNYEAQ (reference sequence). The CDR3 DNA follows: TGTGCCAGCAGCTTTTCAATGGACGGGACTGAAGCTTTCTTT. It yields the protein CASSFSMDGTEAFF. The whole variable domain, filled in from reference TRBV7-7 and TRBJ1-1, reads GAGVSQSPRYKVTKRGQDVTLRCDPISSHATLYWYQQALGQGPEFLTYFNYEAQPDKSGLPSDRFSAERPEGSISTLTIQRTEQRDSAMYRCASSFSMDGTEAFFGQGTRLTVV.

V is TRBV14 and J is TRBJ2-1; 8 bases map to TRBD2. The junction had 4 bases not matched to a gene; V was cut back by 0 bases and J by 3 bases. Germline CDR1 SGHDN, CDR2 FVKESK. The CDR3 runs to 16 residues. The CDR3 coding sequence is TGTGCCAGCAGCCAAGACCCCCTAGCGGGCTACAATGAGCAGTTCTTC. This sequence encodes CASSQDPLAGYNEQFF.

V usage is TRBV2 and J usage is TRBJ2-1, with D perhaps TRBD2 (6 bases). The CDR3 runs 13 residues. Trimming took off 4 bases at V and 6 bases at J, with 10 bases between the two ends. Germline V gene sequence: CDR1 SNHLY, CDR2 FYNNEI. CDR3: CASSVLAFNEQFF. The CDR3 coding sequence is TGTGCCAGCAGTGTCCTAGCGTTCAATGAGCAGTTCTTC.

The V call is TRBV27, the J call TRBJ1-5; D is possibly TRBD1 (5 bases). The CDR3 spans 14 residues. Germline V gene sequence: CDR1 MNHEY, CDR2 SMNVEV (reference sequence). Trimming took 5 bases from V and 7 from J, leaving 15 bases between them. CDR3 DNA: TGTGCCAGCAGTCGCGCTGACAGTTACCAGCCCCAGCATTTT. It codes for CASSRADSYQPQHF.

A few counts support this clone. The chain carries TRBV2 and TRBJ2-2; 9 bases are a match to TRBD1. Germline lookup yields CDR1 SNHLY and CDR2 FYNNEI. This CDR3 spans 15 amino acids. J was trimmed by 6 bases and V by 8 bases; bases with no gene match: 10. CDR3 DNA: TGTGCCAGCCGCCCCGGGACAGGGATCTCCGGGGAGCTGTTTTTT. Protein sequence: CASRPGTGISGELFF.

The V gene is TRBV6-1, the J gene TRBJ2-1; possibly TRBD2 for D (5 bases). The CDR3 consists of 17 residues. Germline values: CDR1 MNHNS, CDR2 SASEGT. The V and J ends lost 2 bases and 5 bases respectively, with 19 bases between them. The CDR3 DNA is TGTGCCAGCAGTGAAACGCGTTGGAGGTATGTACACAATGAGCAGTTCTTC. As protein: CASSETRWRYVHNEQFF.

Note on this clone: Other DNA sequences in this specimen translate into the identical CDR3. The chain combines TRBV28 with TRBJ1-1; 8 nucleotides line up with TRBD1. V lost 4 bases and J lost 1; bases outside the gene matches: 2. There are 14 residues in the CDR3. CDR1 MDHEN and CDR2 SYDVKM come from the germline V gene. The CDR3 reads CASSSGGANTEAFF. The CDR3, as DNA: TGTGCCAGCAGTTCAGGGGGCGCGAACACTGAAGCTTTCTTT. The full variable domain, completed using reference TRBV28 and TRBJ1-1, is DVKVTQSSRYLVKRTGEKVFLECVQDMDHENMFWYRQDPGLGLRLIYFSYDVKMKEKGDIPEGYSVSREKKERFSLILESASTNQTSMYLCASSSGGANTEAFFGQGTRLTVV.

The chain has TRBV7-8 and TRBJ2-1; possible D gene TRBD2, 6 bases. From germline, CDR1 is SGHVS and CDR2 FQNEAQ. The CDR3 runs to 14 residues. Deletions cut 5 bases from V and 4 bases from J, with 12 bases between. Written as DNA, the CDR3 is TGTGCCAGCAGCCCCGCAGGACTATACAATGAGCAGTTCTTC. Translating gives CASSPAGLYNEQFF.

The V and J genes are TRBV5-1 and TRBJ2-5; D gene uncertain. Trimming removed 4 bases at V and 1 base at J, with 17 bases between. Germline assignment: CDR1 SGHRS and CDR2 YFSETQ. The CDR3 length is 16 residues. CDR3 amino acids: CASSPKVWVGQETQYF. Written as DNA, the CDR3 is TGCGCCAGCAGCCCTAAAGTCTGGGTCGGCCAAGAGACCCAGTACTTC.

The V call is TRBV2, the J call TRBJ2-3; D perhaps matches TRBD2 (5 bases). The CDR3 sequence is 16 residues long. Germline V gives CDR1 SNHLY, CDR2 FYNNEI. The V end was cut by 4 bases, the J end by 0 bases, with 14 bases between. The CDR3 spells CASSAWRTPSTDTQYF. CDR3 bases: TGTGCCAGCAGTGCTTGGAGGACCCCTAGCACAGATACGCAGTATTTT.

This clone was observed once. V and J are TRBV28 and TRBJ2-2; D may correspond to TRBD1 or TRBD2 (5 bases each). Germline V gene sequence: CDR1 MDHEN, CDR2 SYDVKM. The length of the CDR3 is 13 residues. Trimming stripped 10 bases from V and 4 bases from J, with 13 bases between. Written as DNA, the CDR3 is TGTGCCATCACCGAGGGGACCACCGGGGAGCTGTTTTTT. It translates to CAITEGTTGELFF.

The rearrangement uses TRBV6-1 and TRBJ2-1, with 7 bases fitting TRBD2. CDR1 is MNHNS and CDR2 is SASEGT in the germline V gene. J gave up 4 bases and V 6 bases, and 9 bases lay outside the gene matches. The CDR3 length is 15 residues. The DNA for the CDR3 is TGTGCCAGCAGCCTAAGCGGGATATTGTACAATGAGCAGTTCTTC. Its protein is CASSLSGILYNEQFF.